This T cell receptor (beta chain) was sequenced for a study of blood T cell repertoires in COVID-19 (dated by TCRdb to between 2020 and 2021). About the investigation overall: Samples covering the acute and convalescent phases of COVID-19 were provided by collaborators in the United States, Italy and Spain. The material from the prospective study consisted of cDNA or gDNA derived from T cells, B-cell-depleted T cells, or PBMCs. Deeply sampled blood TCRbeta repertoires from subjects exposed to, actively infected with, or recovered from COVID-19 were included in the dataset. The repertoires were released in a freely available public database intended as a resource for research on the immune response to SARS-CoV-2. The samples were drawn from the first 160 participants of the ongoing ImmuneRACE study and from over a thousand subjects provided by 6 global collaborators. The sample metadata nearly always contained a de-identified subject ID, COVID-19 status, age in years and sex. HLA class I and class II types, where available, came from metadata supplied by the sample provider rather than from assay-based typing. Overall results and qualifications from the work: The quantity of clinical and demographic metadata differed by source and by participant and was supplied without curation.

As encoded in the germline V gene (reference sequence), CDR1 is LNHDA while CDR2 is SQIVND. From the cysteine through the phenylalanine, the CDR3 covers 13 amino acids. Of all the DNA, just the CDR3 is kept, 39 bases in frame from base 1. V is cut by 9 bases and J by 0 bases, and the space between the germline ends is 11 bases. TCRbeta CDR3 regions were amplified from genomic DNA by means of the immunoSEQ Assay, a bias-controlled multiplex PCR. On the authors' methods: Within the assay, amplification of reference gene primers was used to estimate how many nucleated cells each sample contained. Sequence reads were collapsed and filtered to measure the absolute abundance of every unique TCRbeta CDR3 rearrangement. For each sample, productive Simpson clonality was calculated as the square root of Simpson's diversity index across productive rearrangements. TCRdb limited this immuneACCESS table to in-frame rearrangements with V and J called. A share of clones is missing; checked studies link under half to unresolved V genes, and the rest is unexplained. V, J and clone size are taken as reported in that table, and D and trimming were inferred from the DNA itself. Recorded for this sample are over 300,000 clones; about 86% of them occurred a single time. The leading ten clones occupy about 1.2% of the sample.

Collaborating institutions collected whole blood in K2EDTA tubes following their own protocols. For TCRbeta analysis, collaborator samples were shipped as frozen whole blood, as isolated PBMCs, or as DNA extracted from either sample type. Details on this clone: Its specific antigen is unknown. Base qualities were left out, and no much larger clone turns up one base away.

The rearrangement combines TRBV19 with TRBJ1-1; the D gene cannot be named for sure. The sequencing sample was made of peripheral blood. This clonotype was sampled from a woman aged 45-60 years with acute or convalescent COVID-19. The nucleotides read TGTGCCAGCTCGGGGTCAATGAACACTGAAGCTTTCTTT. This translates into CASSGSMNTEAFF.